This T cell receptor (beta chain) originates from a study of T cell changes during pregnancy in multiple sclerosis. Profiled with immunoSEQ multiplex PCR; TCRdb holds only in-frame clones, not every one. The profile shows over 85,000 clones, roughly nine tenths of them singletons. The V segment lost 1 base and the J segment 3 bases; nucleotides outside the gene matches: 5. CDR1 is SGHRS, CDR2 YFSETQ, per germline. This CDR3 comprises 16 residues. The rearrangement joins TRBV5-1 to TRBJ1-4; 8 positions agree with TRBD1. The sample was peripheral blood, taken in the second trimester of pregnancy. This clonotype originated in a female donor in good health, enrolled as a control in a pregnancy study. The CDR3 nucleotides read TGCGCCAGCAGCTTGTTGACAGGGGTTGCTAATGAAAAACTGTTTTTT. It translates to CASSLLTGVANEKLFF.